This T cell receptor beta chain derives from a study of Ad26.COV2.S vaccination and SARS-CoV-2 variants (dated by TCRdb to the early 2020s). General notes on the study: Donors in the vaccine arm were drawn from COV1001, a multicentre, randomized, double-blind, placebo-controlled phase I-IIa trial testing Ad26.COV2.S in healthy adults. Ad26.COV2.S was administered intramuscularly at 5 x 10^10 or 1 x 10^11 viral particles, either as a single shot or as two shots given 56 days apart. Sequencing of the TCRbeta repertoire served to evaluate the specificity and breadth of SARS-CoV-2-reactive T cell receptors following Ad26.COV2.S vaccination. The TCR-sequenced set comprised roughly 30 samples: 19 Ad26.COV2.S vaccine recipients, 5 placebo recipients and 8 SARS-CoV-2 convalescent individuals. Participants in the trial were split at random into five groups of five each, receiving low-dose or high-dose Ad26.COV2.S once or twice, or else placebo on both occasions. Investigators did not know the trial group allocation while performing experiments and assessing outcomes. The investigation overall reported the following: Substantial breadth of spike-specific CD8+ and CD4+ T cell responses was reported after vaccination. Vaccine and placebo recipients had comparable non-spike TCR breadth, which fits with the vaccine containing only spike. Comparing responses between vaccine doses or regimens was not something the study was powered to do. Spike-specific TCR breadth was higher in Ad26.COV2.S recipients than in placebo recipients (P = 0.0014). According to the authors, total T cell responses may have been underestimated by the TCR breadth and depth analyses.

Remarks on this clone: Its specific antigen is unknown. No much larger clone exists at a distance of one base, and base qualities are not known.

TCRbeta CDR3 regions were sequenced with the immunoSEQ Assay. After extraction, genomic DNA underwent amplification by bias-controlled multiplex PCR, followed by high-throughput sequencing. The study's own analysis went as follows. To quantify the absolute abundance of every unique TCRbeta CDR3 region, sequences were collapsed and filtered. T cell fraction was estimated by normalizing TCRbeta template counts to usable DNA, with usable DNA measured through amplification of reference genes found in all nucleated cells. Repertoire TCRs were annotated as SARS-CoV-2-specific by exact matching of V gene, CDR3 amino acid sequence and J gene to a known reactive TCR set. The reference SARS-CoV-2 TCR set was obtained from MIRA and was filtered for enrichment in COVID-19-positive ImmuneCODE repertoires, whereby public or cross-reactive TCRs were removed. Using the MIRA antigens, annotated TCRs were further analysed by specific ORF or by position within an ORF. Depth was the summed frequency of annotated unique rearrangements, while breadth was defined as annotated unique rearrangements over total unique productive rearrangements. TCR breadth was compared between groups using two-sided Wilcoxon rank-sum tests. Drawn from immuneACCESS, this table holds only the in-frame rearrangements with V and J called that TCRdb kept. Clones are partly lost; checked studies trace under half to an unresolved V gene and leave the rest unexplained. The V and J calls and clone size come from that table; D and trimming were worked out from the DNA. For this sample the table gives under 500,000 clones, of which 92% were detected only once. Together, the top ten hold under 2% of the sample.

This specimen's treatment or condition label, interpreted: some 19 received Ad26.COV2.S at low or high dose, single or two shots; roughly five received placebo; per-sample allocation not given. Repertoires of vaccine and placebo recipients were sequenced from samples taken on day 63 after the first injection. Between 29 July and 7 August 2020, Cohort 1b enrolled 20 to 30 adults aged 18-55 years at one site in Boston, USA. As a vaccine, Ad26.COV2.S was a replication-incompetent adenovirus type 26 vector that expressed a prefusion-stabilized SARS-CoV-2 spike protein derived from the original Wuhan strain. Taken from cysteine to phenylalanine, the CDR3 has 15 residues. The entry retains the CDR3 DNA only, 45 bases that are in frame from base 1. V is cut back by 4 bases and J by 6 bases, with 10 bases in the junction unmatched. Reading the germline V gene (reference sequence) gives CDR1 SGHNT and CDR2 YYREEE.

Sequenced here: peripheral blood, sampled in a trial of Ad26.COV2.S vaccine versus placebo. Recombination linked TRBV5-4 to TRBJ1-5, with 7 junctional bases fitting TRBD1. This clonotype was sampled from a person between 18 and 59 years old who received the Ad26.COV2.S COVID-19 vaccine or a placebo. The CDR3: CASSAGTDGAQPQHF. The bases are TGTGCCAGCAGCGCCGGGACAGATGGGGCTCAGCCCCAGCATTTT.